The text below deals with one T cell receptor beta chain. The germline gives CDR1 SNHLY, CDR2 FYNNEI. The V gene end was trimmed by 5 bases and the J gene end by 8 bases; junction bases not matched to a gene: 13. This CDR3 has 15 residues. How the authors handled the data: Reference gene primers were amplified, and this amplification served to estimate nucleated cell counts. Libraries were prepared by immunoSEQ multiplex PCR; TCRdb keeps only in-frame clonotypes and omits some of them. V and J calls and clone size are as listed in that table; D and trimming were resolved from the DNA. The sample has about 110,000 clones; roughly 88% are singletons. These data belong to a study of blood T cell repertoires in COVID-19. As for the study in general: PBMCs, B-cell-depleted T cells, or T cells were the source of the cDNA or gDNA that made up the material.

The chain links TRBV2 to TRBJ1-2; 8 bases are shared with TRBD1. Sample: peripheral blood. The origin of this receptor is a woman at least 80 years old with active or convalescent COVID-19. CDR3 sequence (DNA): TGTGCCAGCAGTCTGTCCCCCGACAGGGGATACGGCTACACCTTC. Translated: CASSLSPDRGYGYTF.